The rows below give T cell receptor beta chains drawn from one sample of a study of T cell responses to AZD1222 COVID-19 vaccine. Clones were sequenced by immunoSEQ multiplex PCR, and TCRdb holds only the in-frame ones, with some missing. The sample lists under 150,000 clones; under 95% were seen once. The sequenced sample was peripheral blood, obtained on day 0 of AZD1222 vaccination. The receptors here all came from an adult in good health. Both conserved end residues are part of each CDR3. The D gene is left open where the match is weak. Clone size appears in some rows only: once, few, many, or a class for an expanded clone.

CDR3 protein: CASSPRRSYNEQFF; CDR3 DNA: TGCGCCAGCAGTCCTAGACGGTCCTACAATGAGCAGTTCTTC; J gene: TRBJ2-1; CDR3 length: 14; clone size: few; D gene: NA; V gene: TRBV5-1
CDR3 protein: CASSPPDLAGGYTF; CDR3 DNA: TGTGCCAGCAGCCCCCCGGACCTCGCTGGGGGCTACACCTTC; J gene: TRBJ1-2; CDR3 length: 14; clone size: NA; D gene: NA; V gene: TRBV7-2
CDR3 protein: CASSPNEAFF; CDR3 DNA: TGCGCCAGCAGCCCCAATGAAGCTTTCTTT; J gene: TRBJ1-1; CDR3 length: 10; clone size: NA; D gene: NA; V gene: TRBV4-1
CDR3 protein: CASSQASGTENTEAFF; CDR3 DNA: TGCGCCAGCAGCCAAGCCAGTGGGACCGAGAACACTGAAGCTTTCTTT; J gene: TRBJ1-1; CDR3 length: 16; clone size: NA; D gene: NA; V gene: TRBV4-1
CDR3 protein: CASSEFTGGSFGGYTF; CDR3 DNA: TGTGCCAGCAGTGAATTTACAGGGGGCTCTTTCGGAGGCTACACCTTC; J gene: TRBJ1-2; CDR3 length: 16; clone size: NA; D gene: TRBD1; V gene: TRBV25-1
CDR3 protein: CASSWGGPEKNEKLFF; CDR3 DNA: TGTGCCAGCAGTTGGGGGGGGCCCGAGAAGAATGAAAAACTGTTTTTT; J gene: TRBJ1-4; CDR3 length: 16; clone size: NA; D gene: NA; V gene: TRBV28
CDR3 protein: CASSGRGNTEAFF; CDR3 DNA: TGTGCCAGCAGTGGACGAGGGAACACTGAAGCTTTCTTT; J gene: TRBJ1-1; CDR3 length: 13; clone size: NA; D gene: NA; V gene: TRBV11-2
CDR3 protein: CASSLWTGPFGTDTQYF; CDR3 DNA: TGTGCCAGCAGCTTGTGGACAGGGCCTTTTGGCACAGATACGCAGTATTTT; J gene: TRBJ2-3; CDR3 length: 17; clone size: NA; D gene: TRBD1; V gene: TRBV14
CDR3 protein: CASSYGDVTGQPQHF; CDR3 DNA: TGTGCCAGCAGTTACGGTGACGTAACGGGTCAGCCCCAGCATTTT; J gene: TRBJ1-5; CDR3 length: 15; clone size: NA; D gene: NA; V gene: TRBV6-2/TRBV6-3
CDR3 protein: CASRRDSNQPQHF; CDR3 DNA: TGTGCCAGCAGGCGGGACAGCAATCAGCCCCAGCATTTT; J gene: TRBJ1-5; CDR3 length: 13; clone size: once; D gene: NA; V gene: TRBV2
CDR3 protein: CASSVVGSPLHF; CDR3 DNA: TGTGCCAGCAGCGTAGTCGGATCACCCCTCCACTTT; J gene: TRBJ1-6; CDR3 length: 12; clone size: NA; D gene: NA; V gene: TRBV9
CDR3 protein: CASSGQGREKLFF; CDR3 DNA: TGTGCCAGCAGTGGACAGGGGAGAGAAAAACTGTTTTTT; J gene: TRBJ1-4; CDR3 length: 13; clone size: NA; D gene: TRBD1; V gene: TRBV27
CDR3 protein: CASSYEGEVHNEQFF; CDR3 DNA: TGTGCCAGCAGTTACGAGGGCGAAGTACACAATGAGCAGTTCTTC; J gene: TRBJ2-1; CDR3 length: 15; clone size: few; D gene: NA; V gene: TRBV6-5
CDR3 protein: CASKGDRDYEQYF; CDR3 DNA: TGTGCCAGCAAGGGGGACCGAGACTACGAGCAGTACTTC; J gene: TRBJ2-7; CDR3 length: 13; clone size: NA; D gene: NA; V gene: TRBV12-3/TRBV12-4
CDR3 protein: CASSSSGGTDTQYF; CDR3 DNA: TGTGCCAGCAGCTCCAGCGGGGGCACAGATACGCAGTATTTT; J gene: TRBJ2-3; CDR3 length: 14; clone size: NA; D gene: TRBD2; V gene: TRBV7-6
CDR3 protein: CASSYFAGGLDTGELFF; CDR3 DNA: TGTGCCAGCAGTTACTTTGCGGGAGGGTTAGACACCGGGGAGCTGTTTTTT; J gene: TRBJ2-2; CDR3 length: 17; clone size: NA; D gene: TRBD2; V gene: TRBV6-2/TRBV6-3
CDR3 protein: CASSLPQGRKLFF; CDR3 DNA: TGTGCCAGCAGTCTACCGCAAGGGCGAAAACTGTTTTTT; J gene: TRBJ1-4; CDR3 length: 13; clone size: NA; D gene: NA; V gene: TRBV12-3/TRBV12-4
CDR3 protein: CASSRQGPKNIQYF; CDR3 DNA: TGTGCCAGTAGCCGACAGGGGCCCAAAAACATTCAGTACTTC; J gene: TRBJ2-4; CDR3 length: 14; clone size: NA; D gene: TRBD1; V gene: TRBV19
CDR3 protein: CASSLSRYSYNEQFF; CDR3 DNA: TGTGCCAGCAGCCTCTCCCGTTACTCCTACAATGAGCAGTTCTTC; J gene: TRBJ2-1; CDR3 length: 15; clone size: NA; D gene: NA; V gene: TRBV6-2/TRBV6-3
CDR3 protein: CSVAKGQGRSYEQYF; CDR3 DNA: TGCAGCGTCGCGAAGGGACAGGGGAGATCCTACGAGCAGTACTTC; J gene: TRBJ2-7; CDR3 length: 15; clone size: NA; D gene: TRBD1; V gene: TRBV29-1
CDR3 protein: CASSAPGAAEKLFF; CDR3 DNA: TGTGCCAGTAGTGCACCAGGGGCAGCTGAAAAACTGTTTTTT; J gene: TRBJ1-4; CDR3 length: 14; clone size: NA; D gene: NA; V gene: TRBV19